The 9 T cell receptor beta chains below all came from one sample that was sequenced in a study of OX40 agonist ivuxolimab in advanced cancers. The assay was immunoSEQ multiplex PCR, and TCRdb's table has in-frame clones only and misses some. The sample carries about 60,000 clones, about 87% recorded once. The sample was CD4+ or CD8+ T cells sorted from blood, taken in a trial of the OX40 agonist ivuxolimab. These receptors all stem from an adult with an advanced solid tumor such as melanoma, head and neck, liver or kidney cancer.

The V and J genes are TRBV2 and TRBJ1-5; 11 bases line up with TRBD1. There are 14 residues in the CDR3. With V trimmed by 6 bases and J by 11 bases, 9 bases remained unmatched. Germline V lookup: CDR1 SNHLY, CDR2 FYNNEI. CDR3 protein: CASRDRGPGSSQHF. The CDR3 DNA is TGTGCCAGCAGGGACAGGGGGCCGGGTTCGTCCCAGCATTTT. Combining the CDR3 with reference TRBV2 and TRBJ1-5 gives the whole variable domain EPEVTQTPSHQVTQMGQEVILRCVPISNHLYFYWYRQILGQKVEFLVSFYNNEISEKSEIFDDQFSVERPDGSNFTLKIRSTKLEDSAMYFCASRDRGPGSSQHFGDGTRLSIL.

The V gene is TRBV5-1, the J gene TRBJ2-3; weak D call: TRBD2 (6 bases). Per the germline V gene, CDR1 is SGHRS and CDR2 is YFSETQ. The germline V and J ends were trimmed by 7 bases and 0 bases, with 21 bases remaining between them. This CDR3 is 17 amino acids long. In DNA, the CDR3 is TGCGCCAGCGCCCAGAGGAATGGAGCGGGTAGCACAGATACGCAGTATTTT. Its translation: CASAQRNGAGSTDTQYF.

The DNA of the CDR3 is TGCAGCGTTGAAGAAACCCGCCCAAGTTTCAATGAGCAGTTCTTC. This sequence encodes CSVEETRPSFNEQFF. V and J are TRBV29-1 and TRBJ2-1; D ambiguous. The CDR3 extends over 15 amino acids. Trimming left V 0 bases short and J 6 bases short, with 15 bases between. Germline V gene data show CDR1 as SQVTM and CDR2 as ANQGSEA.

This chain uses TRBV19 with TRBJ1-4; D unclear. Trimming left V 6 bases short and J 6 bases short, with 14 bases between. Germline CDR1 and CDR2: LNHDA and SQIVND (reference sequence). This CDR3 spans 14 amino acids. The CDR3 DNA sequence: TGTGCCAGTAGCGAAACACTCTCCCATGAAAAACTGTTTTTT. Translated, it gives CASSETLSHEKLFF.

This sequence joins TRBV5-6 and TRBJ2-5, with 7 bases lining up with TRBD2. The CDR3 sequence is 14 residues long. The ends lost 4 bases at V and 11 bases at J; junction bases unmatched: 14. CDR1 SGHDT and CDR2 YYEEEE come from the germline V gene. DNA of the CDR3: TGTGCCAGCAGCGCGGGGCTAGGGACTATCAATCAGTACTTC. Amino acids: CASSAGLGTINQYF. The whole variable domain, remainder taken from reference TRBV5-6 and TRBJ2-5, is DAGVTQSPTHLIKTRGQQVTLRCSPKSGHDTVSWYQQALGQGPQFIFQYYEEEERQRGNFPDRFSGHQFPNYSSELNVNALLLGDSALYLCASSAGLGTINQYFGPGTRLLVL.

The count of this clone is one. The chain joins TRBV4-1 to TRBJ1-2; D is unresolved. The V gene's germline CDR1 is MGHRA and CDR2 YSYEKL. The length of the CDR3 is 15 residues. V lost 0 bases, J lost 0 bases, and 8 bases lay in between. The CDR3 spells CASSQENGANYGYTF. CDR3 nucleotide sequence: TGCGCCAGCAGCCAAGAAAACGGCGCTAACTATGGCTACACCTTC.

The V call is TRBV5-1, the J call TRBJ2-3; TRBD2 matches 10 bases. The CDR3 contains 16 residues. V lost 4 bases to trimming and J lost 4 bases; unmatched junction nucleotides: 9. Germline lookup yields CDR1 SGHRS and CDR2 YFSETQ. The CDR3 reads CASSPGRLAGADTQYF. In DNA form, the CDR3 reads TGCGCCAGCAGCCCCGGACGGCTAGCGGGAGCAGATACGCAGTATTTT.

This clone was observed a single time. The rearrangement links TRBV6-5 to TRBJ2-5; 7 bases are shared with TRBD1. CDR3 length: 15 amino acids. Germline V gene sequence: CDR1 MNHEY, CDR2 SVGAGI. J was trimmed by 1 base and V by 5 bases; bases with no gene match: 7. The CDR3 DNA is TGTGCCAGCAGTCCGACAGGGCGTCCCCAAGAGACCCAGTACTTC. It codes for CASSPTGRPQETQYF.

The chain carries TRBV5-1 and TRBJ2-7, with 8 nucleotides matching TRBD1. The J segment lost 4 bases and the V segment lost 2 bases, leaving 8 bases of the junction unmatched. The CDR3 consists of 15 residues. Per the germline V gene, CDR1 is SGHRS and CDR2 is YFSETQ. The DNA for the CDR3 is TGCGCCAGCAGCTTCACTCAGGGGGCTGGTTACGAGCAGTACTTC. Translation: CASSFTQGAGYEQYF.